The 23 T cell receptor beta chains below all came from one sample that was sequenced in a study of cytomegalovirus exposure and HLA in healthy donors. With 60 Vbeta and 13 Jbeta primers, the PCR was carried out. Data came from immunoSEQ multiplex PCR; TCRdb stores just in-frame clones and leaves some out. Here the sample spans 60,000 to 95,000 clones, 70% to 85% being singletons. The sequenced sample consisted of PBMCs. These receptor sequences come from a man in his 70s in good health and CMV-seropositive.

This clone has just one count. V usage is TRBV7-2 and J usage is TRBJ2-6; D call uncertain. Germline V gene data show CDR1 as SGHTA and CDR2 as FQGNSA. The V end was cut by 4 bases, the J end by 0 bases, with 7 bases between. The CDR3 is made up of 15 amino acids. The CDR3 bases are TGTGCCAGCAGCTCGAGCCCCTCTGGGGCCAACGTCCTGACTTTC. This translates into CASSSSPSGANVLTF.

For this clone: Within the sample, other DNA sequences also encode this same CDR3. This sequence joins TRBV5-1 and TRBJ2-5, with D possibly TRBD2 on 6 matching bases. CDR3 length equals 14 residues. Germline V gene sequence: CDR1 SGHRS, CDR2 YFSETQ. Trimming left V 4 bases short and J 5 bases short, with 15 bases between. The CDR3 DNA is TGCGCCAGCAGCCTGGCGGGGATCCGGGAGACCCAGTACTTC. Translation: CASSLAGIRETQYF.

This chain links TRBV19 with TRBJ2-5; 9 bases align to TRBD1. J gave up 5 bases and V 6 bases, and 4 bases lay outside the gene matches. Germline V gene lookup returns CDR1 LNHDA and CDR2 SQIVND (reference sequence). The length of the CDR3 is 13 residues. CDR3 in DNA: TGTGCCAGTAGGGGGACAGGGAGGGAGACCCAGTACTTC. Translated: CASRGTGRETQYF.

The chain employs TRBV28 and TRBJ1-5, with no clear D. Deletions cut 5 bases from V and 0 bases from J, with 11 bases between. Germline V gene data show CDR1 as MDHEN and CDR2 as SYDVKM. The CDR3 length is 15 residues. The CDR3 DNA is TGTGCCAGCAGTCCGAGACAAGCTAGCAATCAGCCCCAGCATTTT. This gives the protein CASSPRQASNQPQHF. The whole variable domain, filled in from reference TRBV28 and TRBJ1-5, reads DVKVTQSSRYLVKRTGEKVFLECVQDMDHENMFWYRQDPGLGLRLIYFSYDVKMKEKGDIPEGYSVSREKKERFSLILESASTNQTSMYLCASSPRQASNQPQHFGDGTRLSIL.

V gene TRBV2 combines with J gene TRBJ1-1, with no clear D. The CDR3 has 18 residues. Germline-derived CDR1 and CDR2 are SNHLY and FYNNEI. The germline V and J ends were trimmed by 5 bases and 0 bases, with 22 bases remaining between them. CDR3 sequence: CASSSNRGLPSLNTEAFF. As DNA, the CDR3 is TGTGCCAGCAGTTCGAACCGAGGGTTACCCTCCTTGAACACTGAAGCTTTCTTT.

This chain uses TRBV29-1 with TRBJ2-5, with 7 bases lining up with TRBD2. V lost 7 bases to trimming and J lost 4 bases; unmatched junction nucleotides: 9. This CDR3 is 13 amino acids long. Germline lookup yields CDR1 SQVTM and CDR2 ANQGSEA. In DNA, the CDR3 is TGCAGCGGGAGGGGCGGGAGCGGAGAGACCCAGTACTTC. Translation: CSGRGGSGETQYF.

The rearrangement uses TRBV5-6 and TRBJ2-7; 7 nucleotides align to TRBD1. Looked up from germline, CDR1 is SGHDT and CDR2 is YYEEEE. J was trimmed by 5 bases and V by 0 bases; bases with no gene match: 5. The CDR3 consists of 14 residues. The CDR3 sequence: CASSLGQGSHEQYF. CDR3 bases: TGTGCCAGCAGCTTGGGACAGGGCAGCCACGAGCAGTACTTC.

The J gene is TRBJ2-7, the V gene TRBV28; D gene ambiguous. Looked up from germline, CDR1 is MDHEN and CDR2 is SYDVKM. The CDR3 consists of 12 residues. V was trimmed by 2 bases and J by 4 bases, leaving 6 bases between them. The CDR3 protein is CASSLMRYEQYF. The CDR3 bases are TGTGCCAGCAGTTTAATGCGATACGAGCAGTACTTC.

This CDR3 is CASSFIGGRGNEQYF. CDR3 bases: TGTGCCAGCAGTTTTATCGGGGGAAGAGGCAACGAGCAGTACTTC. This chain connects TRBV28 to TRBJ2-7, with D possibly TRBD2 on 6 matching bases. The CDR3 is 15 residues long. Trimming removed 3 bases from V and 5 bases from J, with 17 bases in between. The germline CDR1 and CDR2 sequences are MDHEN and SYDVKM. The entire variable domain, with the rest obtained from reference TRBV28 and TRBJ2-7, is as follows: DVKVTQSSRYLVKRTGEKVFLECVQDMDHENMFWYRQDPGLGLRLIYFSYDVKMKEKGDIPEGYSVSREKKERFSLILESASTNQTSMYLCASSFIGGRGNEQYFGPGTRLTVT.

This chain links TRBV4-1 with TRBJ2-7; D is possibly TRBD1 (6 bases). CDR3 length: 14 amino acids. Looked up from germline, CDR1 is MGHRA and CDR2 is YSYEKL. V was cut by 0 bases and J by 3 bases, with 9 bases left in between. The DNA of the CDR3 is TGCGCCAGCAGCCAAGATAAGACAGGCTACGAGCAGTACTTC. It specifies CASSQDKTGYEQYF.

The gene calls are TRBV5-8 and TRBJ2-1, with 8 bases matching TRBD1. V lost 4 bases, J lost 8 bases, and 8 bases stayed unmatched. The CDR3 length is 14 residues. CDR1 is SGHTS, CDR2 YDEGEE, per germline. In nucleotides, the CDR3 is TGTGCCAGCAGCCACCGGGACAGGTTGGATGAGCAGTTCTTC. As protein: CASSHRDRLDEQFF.

The rearrangement joins TRBV25-1 to TRBJ1-1; 10 nucleotides agree with TRBD1. V shed 2 bases, J shed 4 bases, and the junction held 7 bases outside the gene matches. The CDR3 contains 16 residues. CDR1 is MGHDK and CDR2 is SYGVNS in the germline V gene. CDR3 sequence: CASSEGTGAGGTEAFF. CDR3 DNA: TGTGCCAGCAGTGAAGGGACAGGGGCCGGGGGCACTGAAGCTTTCTTT.

This chain connects TRBV4-1 to TRBJ2-1, with 8 bases lining up with TRBD1. Germline V lookup: CDR1 MGHRA, CDR2 YSYEKL. J was trimmed by 6 bases and V by 1 base; bases with no gene match: 5. This CDR3 region has 15 residues. The CDR3: CASSQVDTGGNEQFF. The CDR3 DNA follows: TGCGCCAGCAGCCAAGTAGACACAGGGGGCAATGAGCAGTTCTTC.

To note about this clone: One junction end does not reproduce the germline sequence, and a read error may be involved. V usage is TRBV15 and J usage is TRBJ2-5; a weak D match, TRBD1 (6 bases). This CDR3 has 15 amino acids. From germline, CDR1 is LNHNV and CDR2 YYDKDF (reference sequence). The CDR3 bases are TGTGCCACCAGTCTCCCCTCAGACAGGCAAGAGGCCCAGTACTTC. It is translated as CATSLPSDRQEAQYF. Combining the CDR3 with reference TRBV15 and TRBJ2-5 gives the whole variable domain DAMVIQNPRYQVTQFGKPVTLSCSQTLNHNVMYWYQQKSSQAPKLLFHYYDKDFNNEADTPDNFQSRRPNTSFCFLDIRSPGLGDTAMYLCATSLPSDRQEAQYFGPGTRLLVL.

This clone was seen more than once but under ten times. The sample holds other DNA sequences that translate to the same CDR3. The V and J genes are TRBV5-1 and TRBJ1-1; no reliable D call. Germline lookup yields CDR1 SGHRS and CDR2 YFSETQ. Trimming took 4 bases from V and 0 from J, leaving 7 bases between them. The length of the CDR3 is 13 residues. In DNA, the CDR3 is TGCGCCAGCAGCCTTGGAGTGAACACTGAAGCTTTCTTT. Translation: CASSLGVNTEAFF.

V usage is TRBV30 and J usage is TRBJ1-2, with D hard to call. Trimming stripped 7 bases from V and 4 bases from J, with 10 bases between. Germline CDR1 is GTSNPN and CDR2 is SVGIG (reference sequence). CDR3 length equals 11 residues. CDR3 region: CASDLGYGYTF. The CDR3 bases are TGTGCCTCCGATCTCGGCTATGGCTACACCTTC.

This chain joins TRBV10-3 and TRBJ2-7; the match to TRBD1 covers 8 bases. CDR1 is ENHRY, CDR2 SYGVKD, per germline. The length of the CDR3 is 12 residues. V gave up 3 bases and J gave up 7 bases; unmatched junction bases: 2. The CDR3 bases are TGTGCCATCAGTGAACAGGGGGATGAGCAGTACTTC. It specifies CAISEQGDEQYF.

In this sample, this clone turned up once. The chain recombines TRBV2 with TRBJ2-3; D ambiguous. The CDR3 runs 15 residues. V lost 2 bases and J lost 6, with 15 bases in between. Germline CDR1 reads SNHLY; CDR2 reads FYNNEI. CDR3 loop: CASSELSRIMDTQYF. In nucleotides, the CDR3 is TGTGCCAGCAGTGAATTGTCCAGGATTATGGATACGCAGTATTTT.

The sample holds one count of this clone. V gene TRBV11-2 combines with J gene TRBJ1-2; TRBD1 aligns across 10 bases. CDR3 length: 14 amino acids. J was trimmed by 8 bases and V by 3 bases; bases with no gene match: 6. CDR1 and CDR2 from the germline V gene are SGHAT and FQNNGV. CDR3 protein: CASSLGQGKEGYTF. In nucleotides, the CDR3 is TGTGCCAGCAGCTTGGGACAGGGGAAGGAAGGCTACACCTTC.

The J gene is TRBJ2-2, the V gene TRBV6-4; D not resolved. The CDR3 consists of 14 residues. Trimming took off 4 bases at V and 2 bases at J, with 8 bases between the two ends. CDR1 is MRHNA and CDR2 is SNTAGT in the germline V gene. The CDR3 nucleotides read TGTGCCAGCAGTGTACAGTATAACACCGGGGAGCTGTTTTTT. Amino acid sequence: CASSVQYNTGELFF.

This clone was counted a single time. The chain employs TRBV5-1 and TRBJ2-7; D might be TRBD1 (6 bases). The CDR3 totals 14 residues. Deletions cut 4 bases from V and 2 bases from J, with 13 bases between. Per the germline V gene, CDR1 is SGHRS and CDR2 is YFSETQ. DNA for the CDR3: TGCGCCAGCAGCCGGGCCGGACAGACCTACGAGCAGTACTTC. This gives the protein CASSRAGQTYEQYF.

The V call is TRBV6-1, the J call TRBJ2-7, with 8 nucleotides matching TRBD1. The trim removed 4 bases at V and 3 bases at J, leaving 5 bases unmatched. Germline assignment: CDR1 MNHNS and CDR2 SASEGT. The CDR3 contains 14 residues. The CDR3, as DNA: TGTGCCAGCAGTGGGGCAGGGGGCTTCTACGAGCAGTACTTC. This gives the protein CASSGAGGFYEQYF.

The CDR3 sequence: CASSPSGRANNEQFF. The CDR3, as DNA: TGCGCCAGCAGCCCTAGCGGGAGGGCCAACAATGAGCAGTTCTTC. The genes are TRBV5-1 and TRBJ2-1; TRBD2 matches at 12 bases. The CDR3 totals 15 residues. Trimming took 4 bases from V and 5 from J; bases not matched to a gene: 4. CDR1 is SGHRS, CDR2 YFSETQ, per germline.